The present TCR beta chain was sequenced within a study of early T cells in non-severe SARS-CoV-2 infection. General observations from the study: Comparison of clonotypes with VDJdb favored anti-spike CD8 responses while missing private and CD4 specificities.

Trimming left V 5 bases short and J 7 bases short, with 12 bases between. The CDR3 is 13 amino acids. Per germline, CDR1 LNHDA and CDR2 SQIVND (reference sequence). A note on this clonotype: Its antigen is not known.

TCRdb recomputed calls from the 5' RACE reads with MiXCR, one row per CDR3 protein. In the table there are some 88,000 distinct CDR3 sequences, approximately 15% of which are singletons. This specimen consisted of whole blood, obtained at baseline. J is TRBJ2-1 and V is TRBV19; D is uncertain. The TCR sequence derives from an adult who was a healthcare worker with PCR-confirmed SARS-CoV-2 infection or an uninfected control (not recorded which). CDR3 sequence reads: CASSPGKGNEQFF. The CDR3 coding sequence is TGTGCCAGTAGTCCGGGTAAGGGTAATGAGCAGTTCTTC.